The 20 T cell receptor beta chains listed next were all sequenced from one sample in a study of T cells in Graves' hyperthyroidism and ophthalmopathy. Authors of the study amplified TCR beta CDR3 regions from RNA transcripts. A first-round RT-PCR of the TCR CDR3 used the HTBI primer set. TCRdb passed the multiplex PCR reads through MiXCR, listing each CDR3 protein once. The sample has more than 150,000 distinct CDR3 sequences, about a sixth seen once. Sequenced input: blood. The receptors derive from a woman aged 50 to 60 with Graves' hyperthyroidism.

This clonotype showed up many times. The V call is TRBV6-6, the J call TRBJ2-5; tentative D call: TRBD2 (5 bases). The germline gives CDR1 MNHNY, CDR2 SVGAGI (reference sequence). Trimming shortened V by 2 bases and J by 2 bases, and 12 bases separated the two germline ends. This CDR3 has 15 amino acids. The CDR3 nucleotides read TGTGCCAGCAGTTACCAAGGACGGGAACAAGAGACCCAGTACTTC. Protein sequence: CASSYQGREQETQYF.

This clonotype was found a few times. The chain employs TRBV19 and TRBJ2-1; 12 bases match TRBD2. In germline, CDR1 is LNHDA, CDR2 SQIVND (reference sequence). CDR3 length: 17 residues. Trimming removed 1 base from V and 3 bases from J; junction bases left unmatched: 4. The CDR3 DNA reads TGTGCCAGTAGTATAGGGCTAGCGGGGGGGAACTACAATGAGCAGTTCTTC. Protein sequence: CASSIGLAGGNYNEQFF.

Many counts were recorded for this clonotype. This CDR3 reads CASSRSGGTDTQYF. DNA for the CDR3: TGTGCCAGCAGCCGTAGCGGGGGCACAGATACGCAGTATTTT. The chain recombines TRBV7-3 with TRBJ2-3; 8 bases map to TRBD2. Germline V gene lookup returns CDR1 SGHTA and CDR2 FQGTGA. This CDR3 comprises 14 residues. V lost 5 bases and J lost 1; bases outside the gene matches: 2.

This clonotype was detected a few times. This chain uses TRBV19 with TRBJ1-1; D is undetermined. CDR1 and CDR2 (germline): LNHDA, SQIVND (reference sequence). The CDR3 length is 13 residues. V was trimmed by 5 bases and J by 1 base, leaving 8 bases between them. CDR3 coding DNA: TGTGCCAGTAGTGGGTACGGGAACACTGAAGCTTTCTTT. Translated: CASSGYGNTEAFF.

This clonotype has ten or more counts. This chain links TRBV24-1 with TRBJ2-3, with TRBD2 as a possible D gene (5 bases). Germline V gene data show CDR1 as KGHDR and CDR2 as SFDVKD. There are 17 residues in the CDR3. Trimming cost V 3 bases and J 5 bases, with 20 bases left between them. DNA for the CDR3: TGTGCCACCAGTGATACGAATCGGGGTGGGATGATAGATACGCAGTATTTT. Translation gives CATSDTNRGGMIDTQYF.

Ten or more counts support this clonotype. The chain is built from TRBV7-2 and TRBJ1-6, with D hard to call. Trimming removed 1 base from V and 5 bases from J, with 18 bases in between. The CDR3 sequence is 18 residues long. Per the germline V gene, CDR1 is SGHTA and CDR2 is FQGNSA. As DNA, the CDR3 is TGTGCCAGCAGCTTAGGGCTGGGCAGGTTTTTCGATAATTCACCCCTCCACTTT. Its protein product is CASSLGLGRFFDNSPLHF.

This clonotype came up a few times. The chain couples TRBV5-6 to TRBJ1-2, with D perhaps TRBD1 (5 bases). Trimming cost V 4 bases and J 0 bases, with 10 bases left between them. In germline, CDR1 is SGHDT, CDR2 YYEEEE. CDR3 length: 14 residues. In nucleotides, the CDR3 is TGTGCCAGCAGCCCAGGACATACTAACTATGGCTACACCTTC. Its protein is CASSPGHTNYGYTF.

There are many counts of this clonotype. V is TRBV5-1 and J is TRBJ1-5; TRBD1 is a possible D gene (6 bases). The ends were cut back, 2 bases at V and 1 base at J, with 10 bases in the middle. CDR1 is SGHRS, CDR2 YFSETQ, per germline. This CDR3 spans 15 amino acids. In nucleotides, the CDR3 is TGCGCCAGCAGCTTCTCTACAGGGAGCAATCAGCCCCAGCATTTT. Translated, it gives CASSFSTGSNQPQHF.

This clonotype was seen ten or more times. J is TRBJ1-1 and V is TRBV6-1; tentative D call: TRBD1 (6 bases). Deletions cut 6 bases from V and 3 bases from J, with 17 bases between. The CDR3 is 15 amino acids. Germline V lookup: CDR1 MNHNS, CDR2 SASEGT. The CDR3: CASSRQVAGDTEAFF. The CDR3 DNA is TGTGCCAGCAGCCGACAGGTAGCTGGGGACACTGAAGCTTTCTTT.

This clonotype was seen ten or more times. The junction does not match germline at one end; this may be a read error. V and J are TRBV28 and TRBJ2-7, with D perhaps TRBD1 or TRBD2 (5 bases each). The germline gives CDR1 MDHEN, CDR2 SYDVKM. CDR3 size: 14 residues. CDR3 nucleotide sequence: TGTGCCAGCACTTTACCGGGGCTAGTTTACGAGCAGTACTTC. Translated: CASTLPGLVYEQYF.

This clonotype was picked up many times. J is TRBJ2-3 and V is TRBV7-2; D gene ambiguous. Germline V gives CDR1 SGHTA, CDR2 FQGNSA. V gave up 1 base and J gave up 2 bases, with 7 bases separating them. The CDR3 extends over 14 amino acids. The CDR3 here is CASSLEAPTDTQYF. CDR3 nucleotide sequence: TGTGCCAGCAGCTTAGAAGCCCCCACAGATACGCAGTATTTT.

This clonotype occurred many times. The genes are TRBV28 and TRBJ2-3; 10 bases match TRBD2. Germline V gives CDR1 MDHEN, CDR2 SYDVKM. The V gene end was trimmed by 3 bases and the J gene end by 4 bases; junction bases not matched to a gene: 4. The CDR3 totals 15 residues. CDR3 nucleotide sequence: TGTGCCAGCAGTTTCATAGCGGGGGGCCCAGATACGCAGTATTTT. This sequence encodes CASSFIAGGPDTQYF.

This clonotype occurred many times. The CDR3 loop reads CSARDLNGISTDTQYF. The CDR3 coding sequence is TGCAGTGCTAGAGATCTGAACGGGATTAGCACAGATACGCAGTATTTT. The chain uses TRBV20-1 and TRBJ2-3, with TRBD2 as a possible D gene (5 bases). Deletions cut 0 bases from V and 0 bases from J, with 13 bases between. The length of the CDR3 is 16 residues. In germline, CDR1 is DFQATT, CDR2 SNEGSKA (reference sequence).

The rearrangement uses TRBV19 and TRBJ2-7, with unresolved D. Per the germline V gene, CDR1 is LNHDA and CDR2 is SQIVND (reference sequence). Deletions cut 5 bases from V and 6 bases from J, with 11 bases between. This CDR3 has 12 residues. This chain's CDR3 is CASSSGPSEQYF. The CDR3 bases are TGTGCCAGTAGTTCCGGACCCTCCGAGCAGTACTTC.

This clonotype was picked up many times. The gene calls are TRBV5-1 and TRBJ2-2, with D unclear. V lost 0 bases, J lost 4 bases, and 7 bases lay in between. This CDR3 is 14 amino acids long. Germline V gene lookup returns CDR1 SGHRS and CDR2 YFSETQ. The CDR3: CASSLEQSTGELFF. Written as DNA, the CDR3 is TGCGCCAGCAGCTTGGAACAGAGCACCGGGGAGCTGTTTTTT.

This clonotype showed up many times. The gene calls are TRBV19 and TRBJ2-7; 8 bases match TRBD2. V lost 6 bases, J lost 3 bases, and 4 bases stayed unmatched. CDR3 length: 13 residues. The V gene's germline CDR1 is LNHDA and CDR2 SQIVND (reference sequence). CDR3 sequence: CASRLAGNYEQYF. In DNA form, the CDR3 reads TGTGCCAGTAGGTTAGCGGGGAACTACGAGCAGTACTTC.

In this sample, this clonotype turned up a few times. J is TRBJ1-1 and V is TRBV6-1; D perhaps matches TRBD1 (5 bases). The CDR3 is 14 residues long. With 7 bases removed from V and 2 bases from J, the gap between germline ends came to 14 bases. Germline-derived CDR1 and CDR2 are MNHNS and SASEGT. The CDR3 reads CASILTVPNTEAFF. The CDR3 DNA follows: TGTGCCAGCATCCTGACAGTACCCAACACTGAAGCTTTCTTT.

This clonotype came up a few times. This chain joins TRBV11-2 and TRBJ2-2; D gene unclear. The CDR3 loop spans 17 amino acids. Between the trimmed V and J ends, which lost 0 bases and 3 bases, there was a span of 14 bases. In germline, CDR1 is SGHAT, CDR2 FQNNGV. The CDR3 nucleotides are TGTGCCAGCAGCTTAGAATTGAGTCAAATATACACCGGGGAGCTGTTTTTT. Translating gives CASSLELSQIYTGELFF.

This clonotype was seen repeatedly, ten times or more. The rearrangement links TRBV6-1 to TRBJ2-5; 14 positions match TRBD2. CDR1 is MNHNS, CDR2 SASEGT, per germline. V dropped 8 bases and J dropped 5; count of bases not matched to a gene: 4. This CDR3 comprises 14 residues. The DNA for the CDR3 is TGTGCCAGCGGACTAGCGGGGGGATCGGAGACCCAGTACTTC. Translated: CASGLAGGSETQYF.

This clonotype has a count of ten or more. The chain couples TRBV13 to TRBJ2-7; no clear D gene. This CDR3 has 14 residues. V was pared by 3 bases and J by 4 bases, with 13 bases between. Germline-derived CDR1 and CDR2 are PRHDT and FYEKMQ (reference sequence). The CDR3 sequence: CASSFGPQPYEQYF. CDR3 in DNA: TGTGCCAGCAGCTTTGGGCCCCAACCTTACGAGCAGTACTTC.